Reported below is one T cell receptor (beta chain). The antigen it binds to is not known. Base qualities are not provided; no much larger clone lies one nucleotide away. TCRdb names Illumina HiSeq 2500 as the instrument used. Quantitative 5'-RACE with molecular barcodes was used to prepare TCR beta libraries. Concerning the study's data processing: Disease-linked TCR variants were identified with a new computational method built on a probabilistic model of VDJ rearrangement. TCRdb reprocessed the public reads (quality trimming at Q25 with fastp, clone calling with MiXCR) and kept in-frame beta chains. Merged by CDR3 protein, the rows form single entries marked with the most common genes and DNA. The V and J calls and clone size are TCRdb's, not the authors'. This sample is represented by roughly 220,000 distinct CDR3 sequences; 18% of them were singletons. The ten largest clones capture approximately 42% of the sample.

The germline V gene (reference sequence) sets CDR1 to LNHDA and CDR2 to SQIVND. From the cysteine up to the phenylalanine, the CDR3 has a length of 16 residues. The kept DNA is CDR3 alone, 48 bases in frame from the first base. V and J are truncated by 5 bases and 5 bases respectively, leaving an intervening sequence of 19 bases. This sample stems from a study of CD8 T cells in ankylosing spondylitis (dated 2017 in TCRdb). Context from the whole study: The study set out to find disease-linked TCR variants by profiling T cell receptor beta repertoires in ankylosing spondylitis patients and healthy donors. The whole study cohort included 108 healthy donors and over 20 ankylosing spondylitis patients. Peripheral blood was sampled, and synovial fluid was also collected from ankylosing spondylitis patients.

The investigation overall reported the following: The disease-linked clones showed a CD8+ phenotype and occurred at relatively low frequencies in peripheral blood. Blood from ankylosing spondylitis patients appeared to be characterized by a TCR beta motif made up of several highly homologous amino acid variants. Some of the motif variants had been reported before in the synovial fluid and blood of reactive arthritis patients, a finding that suggests common disease-initiation mechanisms. The disease-linked clones were reported as significantly enriched in matched synovial fluid samples from ankylosing spondylitis patients.

This receptor was identified in a male donor with ankylosing spondylitis. The sample taken for sequencing was blood, either unsorted or a sorted T cell fraction (not recorded which). The chain joins TRBV19 to TRBJ2-1; tentative D gene TRBD2, with 6 bases matching. The CDR3 reads as follows: CASSEIGGTLDNEQFF. The DNA sequence is TGTGCCAGTAGTGAAATTGGGGGGACCTTGGACAATGAGCAGTTCTTC.